A selection of T cell receptor beta chains follows, all from one sample in a study of shared T cell receptors in the human thymus. Produced via immunoSEQ multiplex PCR; TCRdb's table is partial and in-frame only. Here the sample spans 500,000 to 550,000 clones, around 78% being singletons. These sequences were also reported in another study, on human thymus T cells.

The sample consisted of thymocytes. The receptors originated from a boy in the first two years of life with a congenital heart defect. Both conserved end residues are trimmed from each CDR3. A D gene is named only where the DNA matches it firmly.

CDR3 protein,D gene,J gene,V gene
ASSLKSPREAAYEQY,TRBD2,TRBJ2-7,TRBV7-8
ASSSVLAGSGANVLT,TRBD2,TRBJ2-6,TRBV27
ASGLANKDSLAHNEQF,-,TRBJ2-1,TRBV12-5
ASSERWRGPVNTEAF,TRBD1,TRBJ1-1,TRBV2
ASSQRVLAGGNSYNEQF,TRBD2,TRBJ2-1,TRBV4-1
ASGQPPPTTGELF,-,TRBJ2-2,TRBV12-5
ASSPSTGGRNQPQH,TRBD1,TRBJ1-5,TRBV4-3
ASVKDSPGNQPQH,-,TRBJ1-5,TRBV12-5
ASSRALPRGRLPSYEQY,-,TRBJ2-7,TRBV4-2
ASSYGGRNGYT,-,TRBJ1-2,TRBV6-5
ASSFREESSYEQY,TRBD2,TRBJ2-7,TRBV14
AWSAGTGGYEQF,TRBD1,TRBJ2-1,TRBV30
ASSAPLEGLAKNIQY,-,TRBJ2-4,TRBV2
ASSLAGINTGELF,TRBD2,TRBJ2-2,TRBV5-4
ASSWGQREFYNEQF,TRBD2,TRBJ2-1,TRBV2
ASSTDRATPYEQY,TRBD1,TRBJ2-7,TRBV7-8
ASSQEPGRNIQY,-,TRBJ2-4,TRBV4-2
SVEDWTRIHEQF,TRBD2,TRBJ2-1,TRBV29-1
ASSANYGYT,-,TRBJ1-2,TRBV30
ASTWRGSYEQY,-,TRBJ2-7,TRBV2
ASRGRSSYEQY,-,TRBJ2-7,TRBV6-1
ASSLHLPGTDYGYT,TRBD1,TRBJ1-2,TRBV5-8
ASSLIAGNYEQY,-,TRBJ2-7,TRBV5-8
ASSLPEGLYNEQF,-,TRBJ2-1,TRBV11-2
SVEGDRLAKNIQY,-,TRBJ2-4,TRBV29-1
ASSPTGGNQPQH,-,TRBJ1-5,TRBV6-6
ASSPDGLAGVDRYEQY,TRBD2,TRBJ2-7,TRBV5-8
ATAQRTAYGYT,-,TRBJ1-2,TRBV15
SVEPSGSPYNEQF,TRBD2,TRBJ2-1,TRBV29-1
ASSQEKREKETQY,TRBD2,TRBJ2-5,TRBV4-3
ASSEALGEQY,-,TRBJ2-7,TRBV6-5
ASSSDRGNEQY,TRBD1,TRBJ2-7,TRBV11-3
SAGGSKNTGELF,-,TRBJ2-2,TRBV29-1
SASLSYEQY,-,TRBJ2-7,TRBV20-1
ASLPGGANTEAF,-,TRBJ1-1,TRBV19
ASSHRKDLAGSPGEQY,TRBD2,TRBJ2-7,TRBV11-3
ASSIARQDPYGYT,-,TRBJ1-2,TRBV19